A selection of T cell receptor beta chains follows, all from one sample in a study of blood T cell repertoires in COVID-19. Using immunoSEQ multiplex PCR, the repertoire was profiled, and TCRdb retains in-frame clones only, with some absent. The data contain tens of thousands of clones, around four fifths of them singletons. Sequences were obtained from peripheral blood. All receptors come from a human donor in a cohort sampled during active COVID-19. Both conserved end residues are part of each CDR3. A D gene is named only where the DNA matches it firmly.

j_call d_call v_call cdr3_aa
TRBJ1-1 - TRBV5-5 CASSLSDTEAFF
TRBJ2-2 - TRBV9 CASSVGTANTGELFF
TRBJ1-2 TRBD1 TRBV7-2 CASSQDRGKGYTF
TRBJ2-3 TRBD2 TRBV7-6 CASSLRLAGGPTTDTQYF
TRBJ1-1 TRBD1 TRBV29-1 CSVEGAGQGDTEAFF
TRBJ2-7 - TRBV30 CAWRARDSPGEQYF
TRBJ1-1 - TRBV10-3 CAISVSLNTEAFF
TRBJ2-7 TRBD2 TRBV2 CASTRLAGPGEQYF
TRBJ2-7 TRBD1 TRBV7-7 CASSANRGSYEQYF
TRBJ1-1 TRBD1 TRBV19 CASSSDRGGNTEAFF
TRBJ2-7 - TRBV25-1 CASRVSGHPYEQYF
TRBJ1-4 TRBD1 TRBV30 CAWSQTTGDLRF
TRBJ1-4 TRBD1 TRBV18 CASSTGIATNEKLFF
TRBJ1-5 - TRBV2 CASSEAGFRNQPQHF
TRBJ1-1 - TRBV7-9 CASSKGAEAFF
TRBJ1-3 - TRBV2 CARTRETSGNTIYF
TRBJ2-7 TRBD2 TRBV7-9 CASSLAGLAVYEQYF
TRBJ1-6 - TRBV3-1/TRBV3-2 CASSQSGGNSPLHF
TRBJ2-1 TRBD2 TRBV9 CASSVQPSGAYNEQFF
TRBJ2-3 - TRBV11-3 CASSLGDGGQGDTQYF
TRBJ2-7 - TRBV10-3 CAISESMGGPSYEQYF
TRBJ2-7 TRBD1 TRBV7-6 CASSSTPGQGYEQYF
TRBJ2-1 TRBD1 TRBV6-5 CASSRDRGLSEQFF
TRBJ2-2 - TRBV3-1/TRBV3-2 CASSQDPSLNTGELFF
TRBJ2-7 TRBD1 TRBV7-2 CASSLSTGQAYEQYF
TRBJ1-6 TRBD1 TRBV19 CATSGQGPNSPLHF
TRBJ1-1 TRBD1 TRBV28 CASSRQGGTEAFF
TRBJ2-7 - TRBV3-1/TRBV3-2 CASSQGLSAYEQYF
TRBJ1-2 TRBD1 TRBV5-1 CASSLAGTGDGYTF
TRBJ1-5 TRBD1 TRBV19 CASTTTGASNQPQHF
TRBJ2-5 - TRBV27 CASSLGWGRAQETQYF
TRBJ1-1 TRBD1 TRBV5-1 CASSLGQGATEAFF
TRBJ1-5 TRBD1 TRBV24-1 CATSNTGGLGNQPQHF
TRBJ2-7 - TRBV6-5 CASSLGQYYEQYF
TRBJ1-4 TRBD1 TRBV2 CASVGQEREKLFF
TRBJ2-1 TRBD1 TRBV6-6 CASRDIPGQGENEQFF
TRBJ2-7 - TRBV2 CASSVGAGEQYF
TRBJ2-6 - TRBV4-3 CASSQDTGSSGANVLTF
TRBJ1-5 - TRBV3-1/TRBV3-2 CASSQVAGGQPQHF
TRBJ2-5 TRBD2 TRBV4-1 CASSHDLAGGLPETQYF
TRBJ2-5 TRBD1 TRBV6-5 CASSYPYTGERGTQYF
TRBJ2-1 - TRBV7-9 CASSWAAGEQFF
TRBJ2-7 TRBD1 TRBV27 CASAGQGTHEQYF